What follows are 14 T cell receptor beta chains derived from one specimen sequenced in a study of cytomegalovirus exposure and HLA in healthy donors. 60 Vbeta and 13 Jbeta primers were used in PCR. Clones were read by immunoSEQ multiplex PCR, and TCRdb kept only the in-frame ones, dropping some. The data contain about 98,000 clones, 74% of them singletons. Sequencing was performed on PBMCs. The receptor set was obtained from a male donor in good health and CMV-seronegative.

This clone has just a few counts. The gene calls are TRBV6-4 and TRBJ2-3; D is uncertain. Germline V lookup: CDR1 MRHNA, CDR2 SNTAGT. Trimming stripped 0 bases from V and 4 bases from J, with 14 bases between. The CDR3 length is 16 residues. Here the CDR3 DNA reads TGTGCCAGCAGTGACTCTTCCGGCTCTAGGCCAGATACGCAGTATTTT. It is translated as CASSDSSGSRPDTQYF.

This clone showed up many times. The rearrangement links TRBV30 to TRBJ2-5; 12 bases align to TRBD2. V gave up 5 bases and J gave up 5 bases; unmatched junction bases: 3. Germline V lookup: CDR1 GTSNPN, CDR2 SVGIG (reference sequence). The CDR3 sequence is 13 residues long. In nucleotides, the CDR3 is TGTGCCTGGGGGCTAGCGGGAGGGGAGACCCAGTACTTC. This translates into CAWGLAGGETQYF.

V is TRBV4-2 and J is TRBJ2-3, with 11 nucleotides matching TRBD2. The length of the CDR3 is 17 residues. Germline V gene lookup returns CDR1 LGHNA and CDR2 YNFKEQ. J gave up 3 bases and V 4 bases, and 9 bases lay outside the gene matches. CDR3 nucleotides: TGTGCCAGCAGCCGATTCGCCGGACTAGCGGGTACAGATACGCAGTATTTT. As protein: CASSRFAGLAGTDTQYF.

V gene TRBV14 combines with J gene TRBJ2-5, with TRBD1 identical over 11 bases. The CDR3 contains 16 residues. Germline trimming cut 5 bases from V and 5 bases from J; bases unmatched to any gene: 10. Germline V gene sequence: CDR1 SGHDN, CDR2 FVKESK. This chain's CDR3 is CASSAYGTGGLETQYF. CDR3 in DNA: TGTGCCAGCAGCGCCTACGGGACAGGGGGTTTGGAGACCCAGTACTTC.

The V call is TRBV18, the J call TRBJ1-4; D remains unclear. Trimming shortened V by 0 bases and J by 8 bases, and 10 bases separated the two germline ends. The germline V gene encodes CDR1 KGHSH and CDR2 LQKENI. The length of the CDR3 is 14 residues. This CDR3 reads CASSPPSVMEKLFF. The CDR3 DNA sequence: TGTGCCAGCTCACCACCGAGTGTAATGGAAAAACTGTTTTTT.

A few counts support this clone. J is TRBJ1-5 and V is TRBV29-1, with a tentative D call TRBD1 (5 bases). Germline V lookup: CDR1 SQVTM, CDR2 ANQGSEA. V was shortened by 5 bases and J by 3 bases, with 14 bases between the two germline ends. The CDR3 runs to 14 residues. The chain's CDR3 is CSVTEDSSNQPQHF. CDR3 DNA: TGCAGCGTTACCGAAGACAGTTCCAATCAGCCCCAGCATTTT.

This clone was recorded once. The rearrangement uses TRBV7-3 and TRBJ2-7; D possibly corresponds to TRBD2 (6 bases). The CDR3 totals 14 residues. Germline V gives CDR1 SGHTA, CDR2 FQGTGA. Between the trimmed V and J ends, which lost 5 bases and 2 bases, there was a span of 13 bases. The CDR3 sequence: CASSPGTGPYEQYF. The CDR3 nucleotides read TGTGCCAGCAGCCCAGGGACTGGGCCCTACGAGCAGTACTTC.

V gene TRBV30 combines with J gene TRBJ2-7; no definite D call. Trimming removed 3 bases at V and 7 bases at J, with 10 bases between. Germline CDR1 GTSNPN, CDR2 SVGIG (reference sequence). CDR3 length: 11 amino acids. CDR3 nucleotides: TGTGCCTGGAGCCCGCTGGAGGAGCAGTACTTC. Its protein product is CAWSPLEEQYF.

V and J are TRBV5-6 and TRBJ2-7; D gene unclear. Germline assignment: CDR1 SGHDT and CDR2 YYEEEE. The CDR3 length is 12 residues. With 0 bases removed from V and 6 bases from J, the gap between germline ends came to 7 bases. The chain's CDR3 is CASSLAGREQYF. The CDR3, as DNA: TGTGCCAGCAGCTTGGCGGGTCGCGAGCAGTACTTC.

This clone has a single count. The chain employs TRBV30 and TRBJ2-7; weak D call: TRBD1 (5 bases). Germline CDR1 is GTSNPN and CDR2 is SVGIG (reference sequence). The CDR3 covers 13 residues. The V and J ends lost 4 bases and 4 bases respectively, with 14 bases between them. The CDR3, as DNA: TGTGCCTGGAAGGTAGGGGTTGGATACGAGCAGTACTTC. It specifies CAWKVGVGYEQYF.

This clone was seen just once. J is TRBJ1-4 and V is TRBV6-5, with TRBD1 identical over 9 bases. Germline loops: CDR1 MNHEY, CDR2 SVGAGI. The CDR3 extends over 15 amino acids. V lost 2 bases to trimming and J lost 12 bases; unmatched junction nucleotides: 10. CDR3 protein: CASSYRTETGGELFF. The CDR3 coding sequence is TGTGCCAGCAGTTACAGGACCGAAACAGGGGGCGAACTGTTTTTT.

This clone has more than one count but fewer than ten. V gene TRBV7-2 combines with J gene TRBJ2-1; D might be TRBD2 (6 bases). The length of the CDR3 is 15 residues. The V gene lost 2 bases and the J gene lost 0 bases, with 8 bases spanning the gap. In germline, CDR1 is SGHTA, CDR2 FQGNSA. The CDR3 here is CASSLRRASYNEQFF. CDR3 sequence (DNA): TGTGCCAGCAGCTTAAGGAGGGCCTCCTACAATGAGCAGTTCTTC.

This clone has a single count. The V call is TRBV19, the J call TRBJ2-7; D remains unclear. The CDR3 totals 12 residues. The germline V gene has CDR1 LNHDA and CDR2 SQIVND (reference sequence). The V and J ends lost 6 bases and 5 bases respectively, with 11 bases between them. CDR3 coding DNA: TGTGCCAGTAGCCCAGGCATGGACGAGCAGTACTTC. It translates to CASSPGMDEQYF. The variable domain in full, with the rest retrieved from reference TRBV19 and TRBJ2-7, is DGGITQSPKYLFRKEGQNVTLSCEQNLNHDAMYWYRQDPGQGLRLIYYSQIVNDFQKGDIAEGYSVSREKKESFPLTVTSAQKNPTAFYLCASSPGMDEQYFGPGTRLTVT.

J is TRBJ2-7 and V is TRBV29-1, with D uncertain. V was clipped by 5 bases and J by 2 bases, with 13 bases between them. The CDR3 has 13 amino acids. Germline V gene data show CDR1 as SQVTM and CDR2 as ANQGSEA. The CDR3 region is CSVFLGGTYEQYF. CDR3 sequence (DNA): TGCAGCGTTTTTTTAGGCGGAACCTACGAGCAGTACTTC.